The clone carrying this T cell receptor (beta chain) has at least ten counts. No antigen is known for it. The authors built TCR beta libraries using iRepertoire HTBI primers and Arm-PCR of CDR3 regions. TCRdb re-analysed the multiplex PCR reads in MiXCR, keeping a single row per CDR3 protein. The sample includes about 430,000 distinct CDR3 sequences, 15% seen only once; the top ten take 7.8%. Specified time point: newly diagnosed GD, antithyroid drugs for less than 3 months. PBMC RNA served as the TCR library source. This entry comes from a study of regulatory T cells in long-lasting Graves disease. Per germline, CDR1 DFQATT and CDR2 SNEGSKA (reference sequence). The CDR3 spans 12 residues. Deletions cut 3 bases from V and 5 bases from J, with 10 bases between. Whole-study results and caveats: Persistent patients shared more public clonotypes (approximately 2,800) than new patients (approximately 970).

These data were also filed under a second study, of T cells in Graves' hyperthyroidism and ophthalmopathy.

This specimen was peripheral blood mononuclear cells (PBMCs), taken at new diagnosis, from a patient treated with antithyroid drugs. V gene TRBV20-1 combines with J gene TRBJ2-5; perhaps TRBD1 as D (6 bases). The TCR was taken from a middle-aged woman with Graves disease. CDR3 sequence (DNA): TGCAGTGCTAGGGGACAATTTGAGACCCAGTACTTC. Its protein is CSARGQFETQYF.